Presented here are 6 T cell receptor beta chains from one specimen sequenced in a study of shared clonotypes between healthy human individuals. Clones were read by immunoSEQ multiplex PCR, and TCRdb kept only the in-frame ones, dropping some. The sample lists 850,000 to 1,200,000 clones, 65% to 75% occurring once. Sequencing used memory CD4+ T cells sorted from blood. Subset indicated: CD45RA-negative fraction. The receptors stem from a man younger than 35 in good health.

The chain joins TRBV6-1 to TRBJ2-3; D ambiguous. Trimming cost V 1 base and J 3 bases, with 8 bases left between them. CDR1 is MNHNS and CDR2 is SASEGT in the germline V gene. This CDR3 spans 14 amino acids. As DNA, the CDR3 is TGTGCCAGCAGTGAAGGAAAGGGAACAGATACGCAGTATTTT. Translating gives CASSEGKGTDTQYF.

The chain links TRBV27 to TRBJ2-3; 7 bases fit TRBD2. J gave up 5 bases and V 5 bases, and 13 bases lay outside the gene matches. Germline-derived CDR1 and CDR2 are MNHEY and SMNVEV (reference sequence). CDR3 length: 16 residues. CDR3: CASSPRLLAREDTQYF. CDR3 DNA: TGTGCCAGCAGTCCCAGACTACTAGCGAGGGAAGATACGCAGTATTTT.

The V call is TRBV30, the J call TRBJ1-2; 7 nucleotides agree with TRBD1. From germline, CDR1 is GTSNPN and CDR2 SVGIG (reference sequence). The CDR3 is 13 residues long. Germline trimming cut 2 bases from V and 8 bases from J; bases unmatched to any gene: 8. The CDR3 loop reads CAWSQQGPVGYTF. The CDR3 DNA is TGTGCCTGGAGTCAACAGGGGCCGGTCGGCTACACCTTC.

The chain uses TRBV27 and TRBJ2-7; 9 positions match TRBD1. CDR3 length: 11 amino acids. V gave up 8 bases and J gave up 6 bases; unmatched junction bases: 2. Germline lookup yields CDR1 MNHEY and CDR2 SMNVEV (reference sequence). The DNA for the CDR3 is TGTGCCAGCTGGACAGGGGCCGAGCAGTACTTC. Its translation is CASWTGAEQYF.

V is TRBV4-2 and J is TRBJ2-1; D remains ambiguous. V shed 1 base and J shed 6 bases, with 13 bases lying between them. In germline, CDR1 is LGHNA, CDR2 YNFKEQ. The CDR3 contains 15 residues. CDR3 nucleotide sequence: TGTGCCAGCAGCCAAGTAAGTCAGTTGTCCAATGAGCAGTTCTTC. Amino acid sequence: CASSQVSQLSNEQFF.

The CDR3 sequence: CASKSGPSMGGDTQYF. CDR3 nucleotides: TGCGCCAGCAAAAGCGGACCCTCAATGGGGGGAGATACGCAGTATTTT. The V gene is TRBV5-1, the J gene TRBJ2-3; D may be TRBD2 (6 bases). Germline CDR1 reads SGHRS; CDR2 reads YFSETQ. The CDR3 has 16 residues. V was pared by 6 bases and J by 5 bases, with 22 bases between.